These 26 T cell receptor beta chains were sequenced from one sample in a study of CD8 T cells in Susac syndrome. Random hexamers served to reverse transcribe about 0.5 to 1 ug RNA. MiXCR, run by TCRdb on the immunoSEQ multiplex PCR reads, gives a single entry per CDR3 protein. This sample yields some 150,000 distinct CDR3 sequences, of which around 96% are seen a single time; over 0.2% belongs to the top ten. Specimen: CD8+ T cells from PBMCs. All receptors come from a human donor with multiple sclerosis.

The chain uses TRBV10-3 and TRBJ1-2, with TRBD1 identical over 9 bases. Germline lookup yields CDR1 ENHRY and CDR2 SYGVKD. The CDR3 is made up of 15 amino acids. V shed 4 bases, J shed 8 bases, and the junction held 11 bases outside the gene matches. The CDR3 nucleotides read TGTGCCATCAGTGGCATCCGGGACAGGGAATGGGGCTACACCTTC. Translated: CAISGIRDREWGYTF.

This chain uses TRBV20-1 with TRBJ1-2; D is undetermined. The length of the CDR3 is 11 residues. CDR1 is DFQATT, CDR2 SNEGSKA, per germline (reference sequence). Trimming left V 6 bases short and J 4 bases short, with 9 bases between. As DNA, the CDR3 is TGCAGTGCACCAGAACCCTATGGCTACACCTTC. It yields the protein CSAPEPYGYTF.

The chain carries TRBV7-9 and TRBJ2-2; D not certain. Deletions cut 7 bases from V and 5 bases from J, with 20 bases between. The CDR3 spans 16 residues. Germline V gene lookup returns CDR1 SEHNR and CDR2 FQNEAQ (reference sequence). The CDR3, as DNA: TGTGCCAGCACCCCGCTCCCCTGGGAAATAACCGGGGAGCTGTTTTTT. Its translation is CASTPLPWEITGELFF.

The V and J genes are TRBV15 and TRBJ2-1, with D maybe TRBD1 (6 bases). In germline, CDR1 is LNHNV, CDR2 YYDKDF (reference sequence). The V end was cut by 5 bases, the J end by 8 bases, with 13 bases between. CDR3 length: 13 residues. CDR3 amino acids: CATSEQGTHEQFF. DNA of the CDR3: TGTGCCACCAGCGAACAGGGTACGCATGAGCAGTTCTTC.

V is TRBV9 and J is TRBJ1-4; D not resolved. The V end lost 3 bases, the J end lost 5 bases, and 17 bases lay between the germline ends. The CDR3 is 16 amino acids. Germline lookup yields CDR1 SGDLS and CDR2 YYNGEE. The CDR3 DNA follows: TGTGCCAGCAGCGCAAGGGATGCAAGGCAGAATGAAAAACTGTTTTTT. This sequence encodes CASSARDARQNEKLFF.

The genes are TRBV5-5 and TRBJ2-7, with D possibly being TRBD2 (5 bases). Trimming left V 1 base short and J 0 bases short, with 14 bases between. The CDR3 length is 16 residues. CDR1 is SGHKS and CDR2 is YYEKEE in the germline V gene (reference sequence). The CDR3 nucleotides are TGTGCCAGCAGCTTGATGCGAGGGCGCTACTCCTACGAGCAGTACTTC. It codes for CASSLMRGRYSYEQYF.

This chain connects TRBV3-1 to TRBJ2-2, with D possibly being TRBD2 (6 bases). V lost 3 bases and J lost 5, with 13 bases in between. Germline CDR1 and CDR2: LGHDT and YNNKEL (reference sequence). This CDR3 is 15 amino acids long. In DNA form, the CDR3 reads TGTGCCAGCAGCCACGGACCTGGAGGGACCGGGGAGCTGTTTTTT. This translates into CASSHGPGGTGELFF.

V gene TRBV27 combines with J gene TRBJ1-1, with D perhaps matching TRBD1 (5 bases). V was trimmed by 3 bases and J by 7 bases, leaving 9 bases between them. Germline CDR1 and CDR2: MNHEY and SMNVEV (reference sequence). The CDR3 totals 12 residues. This CDR3 reads CASSLGGGEAFF. For the CDR3, the DNA is TGTGCCAGCAGTTTGGGGGGAGGTGAAGCTTTCTTT.

The rearrangement uses TRBV27 and TRBJ1-2; 7 nucleotides match TRBD1. Germline CDR1 is MNHEY and CDR2 is SMNVEV (reference sequence). The CDR3 has 15 residues. With V trimmed by 6 bases and J by 0 bases, 7 bases remained unmatched. In DNA, the CDR3 is TGTGCCAGCAGCCGCGGGACAGAGCCTAACTATGGCTACACCTTC. Its protein is CASSRGTEPNYGYTF.

In this sample, this clonotype turned up once. The V gene is TRBV27, the J gene TRBJ2-7; D not resolved. The V gene's germline CDR1 is MNHEY and CDR2 SMNVEV (reference sequence). This CDR3 contains 13 residues. The V end lost 2 bases, the J end lost 4 bases, and 9 bases lay between the germline ends. Written as DNA, the CDR3 is TGTGCCAGCAGTTTAACAGTTAGTTACGAGCAGTACTTC. Translated, it gives CASSLTVSYEQYF.

The CDR3 region has the DNA TGCAGTGCGTGGGACGCGGAGCAGTTCTTC. Amino acid sequence: CSAWDAEQFF. The chain uses TRBV20-1 and TRBJ2-1; D is possibly TRBD1 or TRBD2 (5 bases each). Per germline, CDR1 DFQATT and CDR2 SNEGSKA (reference sequence). Trimming pared 6 bases from V and 10 bases from J, leaving 10 bases between. This CDR3 region has 10 residues.

CDR3 in amino acids: CASSFRVARNADTQYF. The CDR3 nucleotides are TGTGCCAGCAGTTTTAGGGTAGCGAGGAACGCAGATACGCAGTATTTT. This chain connects TRBV12-3 or TRBV12-4 to TRBJ2-3; D perhaps matches TRBD2 (5 bases). V was pared by 3 bases and J by 4 bases, with 17 bases between. CDR3 length: 16 residues.

CDR3 sequence (DNA): TGTGCCAGCAGCGGAGAGGCCCAGAACACCGGGGAGCTGTTTTTT. Translated, it gives CASSGEAQNTGELFF. The chain links TRBV9 to TRBJ2-2; D not certain. The CDR3 has 15 amino acids. The V gene lost 3 bases and the J gene lost 1 base, with 10 bases spanning the gap. CDR1 and CDR2 (germline): SGDLS, YYNGEE.

CDR3: CAWRGLAGGQVSTDTQYF. CDR3 sequence (DNA): TGTGCCTGGAGAGGACTGGCGGGGGGGCAAGTGAGCACAGATACGCAGTATTTT. This chain joins TRBV30 and TRBJ2-3; 9 nucleotides match TRBD2. This CDR3 is 18 amino acids long. The germline V gene has CDR1 GTSNPN and CDR2 SVGIG (reference sequence). V lost 3 bases, J lost 0 bases, and 13 bases stayed unmatched.

The chain uses TRBV27 and TRBJ1-2, with TRBD1 matching 12 bases. Germline loops: CDR1 MNHEY, CDR2 SMNVEV (reference sequence). The CDR3 is 16 residues long. With V trimmed by 8 bases and J by 4 bases, 11 bases remained unmatched. The CDR3, as DNA: TGTGCCAGCCGGCCGGGACAGGGGGCGCGGGGCTATGGCTACACCTTC. Protein: CASRPGQGARGYGYTF.

The CDR3 DNA reads TGTGCCACCAGTGATTTAGGCGAGCGGGGTTACAATGAGCAGTTCTTC. It specifies CATSDLGERGYNEQFF. The J gene is TRBJ2-1, the V gene TRBV24-1, with 7 positions matching TRBD2. The CDR3 extends over 16 amino acids. Trimming at V came to 1 base and at J to 4 bases, leaving 6 bases not matched to a gene. Germline V gene data show CDR1 as KGHDR and CDR2 as SFDVKD.

V usage is TRBV6-2 or TRBV6-3 and J usage is TRBJ1-2; possible D gene TRBD1, 6 bases. Germline-derived CDR1 and CDR2 are MNHEY and SVGEGT. CDR3 length equals 15 residues. Trimming took 0 bases from V and 0 from J, leaving 8 bases between them. The CDR3 reads CASSYSWTANYGYTF. CDR3 nucleotides: TGTGCCAGCAGTTACTCCTGGACAGCTAACTATGGCTACACCTTC.

This sequence joins TRBV29-1 and TRBJ2-1; D gene ambiguous. CDR1 is SQVTM, CDR2 ANQGSEA, per germline. CDR3 length equals 10 residues. V lost 5 bases, J lost 8 bases, and 7 bases lay in between. This CDR3 is CSVWAHEQFF. CDR3 DNA: TGCAGCGTTTGGGCCCATGAGCAGTTCTTC.

This chain uses TRBV6-2 or TRBV6-3 with TRBJ1-1; D may be TRBD1 (5 bases). Germline V gene lookup returns CDR1 MNHEY and CDR2 SVGEGT. The CDR3 has 18 residues. Trimming shortened V by 7 bases and J by 5 bases, and 29 bases separated the two germline ends. This CDR3 reads CASTQSTLWDRRRTEAFF. The CDR3 region has the DNA TGTGCCAGCACCCAATCGACTCTCTGGGACCGGAGAAGAACTGAAGCTTTCTTT.

J is TRBJ2-7 and V is TRBV5-6, with 7 bases fitting TRBD1. The V gene end was trimmed by 3 bases and the J gene end by 6 bases; junction bases not matched to a gene: 6. This CDR3 spans 13 amino acids. CDR1 and CDR2 (germline): SGHDT, YYEEEE. The chain's CDR3 is CASSSTGYAEQYF. Written as DNA, the CDR3 is TGTGCCAGCAGCTCGACAGGGTACGCCGAGCAGTACTTC.

The genes are TRBV7-9 and TRBJ2-2; D perhaps matches TRBD1 (6 bases). V was trimmed by 5 bases and J by 6 bases, leaving 16 bases between them. Germline CDR1 reads SEHNR; CDR2 reads FQNEAQ (reference sequence). This CDR3 has 15 amino acids. The CDR3 loop is CASSPTTGIPGELFF. The DNA for the CDR3 is TGTGCCAGCAGCCCAACTACAGGGATCCCCGGGGAGCTGTTTTTT.

The genes are TRBV5-1 and TRBJ1-1; 7 bases map to TRBD1. V gave up 3 bases and J gave up 1 base; unmatched junction bases: 3. This CDR3 is built from 14 residues. Germline V gene lookup returns CDR1 SGHRS and CDR2 YFSETQ. The CDR3 nucleotides read TGCGCCAGCAGCTCTGAGGGGGCGAACACTGAAGCTTTCTTT. Its protein is CASSSEGANTEAFF.

The chain links TRBV7-8 to TRBJ1-1; 7 bases align to TRBD1. The germline gives CDR1 SGHVS, CDR2 FQNEAQ. Germline trimming cut 4 bases from V and 3 bases from J; bases unmatched to any gene: 11. CDR3 size: 16 residues. The CDR3 here is CASSSHRGGVDTEAFF. In DNA form, the CDR3 reads TGTGCCAGCAGCTCCCACCGAGGGGGCGTGGACACTGAAGCTTTCTTT.

The J gene is TRBJ1-5, the V gene TRBV6-2 or TRBV6-3; TRBD1 is a possible D gene (5 bases). The CDR3 totals 18 residues. With 3 bases removed from V and 4 bases from J, the gap between germline ends came to 22 bases. Looked up from germline, CDR1 is MNHEY and CDR2 is SVGEGT. The CDR3 nucleotides read TGTGCCAGCAGTTATGAGCGGGACCTAGCGGTAGGAAATCAGCCCCAGCATTTT. Translation: CASSYERDLAVGNQPQHF.

V is TRBV12-3 or TRBV12-4 and J is TRBJ2-7; D is ambiguous. The CDR3 loop spans 13 amino acids. V shed 2 bases and J shed 2 bases, with 7 bases lying between them. CDR3 nucleotides: TGTGCCAGCAGTTTAAGCAGGACCTACGAGCAGTACTTC. Translation: CASSLSRTYEQYF.

This clonotype has just one count. The chain is built from TRBV20-1 and TRBJ1-5; TRBD1 is a possible D gene (5 bases). The CDR3 consists of 15 residues. V lost 0 bases, J lost 2 bases, and 11 bases lay in between. Germline V gene lookup returns CDR1 DFQATT and CDR2 SNEGSKA (reference sequence). Here the CDR3 DNA reads TGCAGTGCTAGAGATCGGGACTCAGGCAATCAGCCCCAGCATTTT. It yields the protein CSARDRDSGNQPQHF.